Listed below are T cell receptor beta chains from one sample, sequenced in a study of T cells in localized non-small cell lung cancer. Profiling relied on immunoSEQ multiplex PCR, and the TCRdb table lists in-frame clones only, not all of them. Here the sample spans about 35,000 clones, roughly 82% being singletons. Specimen: peripheral blood, collected before any cancer treatment. Source of these receptors: a male donor at least 60 years old with stage III squamous cell lung carcinoma. The CDR3 runs from the conserved cysteine through the conserved F or W. Fields, in order: clone size, J gene, V gene, D gene, CDR3 protein, CDR3 DNA. A D gene is named only where the DNA matches it firmly. Rows may omit the clone size; those that give it use once, few, many or a size class.

-	TRBJ2-1	TRBV11-3	-	CASSLDLARVNEQFF	TGTGCCAGCAGCTTAGATCTGGCTAGGGTCAATGAGCAGTTCTTC
-	TRBJ2-5	TRBV5-5	-	CASSLNGETQYF	TGTGCCAGCAGCTTGAATGGAGAGACCCAGTACTTC
-	TRBJ2-2	TRBV2	-	CASSVGLELFF	TGTGCCAGCAGTGTAGGGTTGGAGCTGTTTTTT
few	TRBJ1-1	TRBV10-1	TRBD1	CASSKDRVHTEAFF	TGCGCCAGCAGTAAGGACAGGGTCCACACTGAAGCTTTCTTT
-	TRBJ1-3	TRBV10-2	TRBD1	CATRDSAPSGNTIYF	TGCGCCACCCGGGACAGCGCACCCTCTGGAAACACCATATATTTT
-	TRBJ2-1	TRBV9	TRBD2	CASSLRLAIDEQFF	TGTGCCAGCAGCCTCCGACTAGCGATCGATGAGCAGTTCTTC
-	TRBJ2-7	TRBV7-9	TRBD1	CASSLTGGSSYEQYF	TGTGCCAGCAGCCTGACAGGGGGGAGCTCCTACGAGCAGTACTTC
-	TRBJ2-1	TRBV6-5	TRBD2	CASSEGLARNEQFF	TGTGCCAGCAGCGAAGGACTAGCGCGGAATGAGCAGTTCTTC
-	TRBJ1-6	TRBV10-3	-	CAIRQHDNSPLHF	TGTGCCATCAGACAGCACGATAATTCACCCCTCCACTTT
few	TRBJ1-6	TRBV19	TRBD1	CASRASGGASPLHF	TGTGCCAGTAGAGCTTCAGGGGGAGCTTCACCCCTCCACTTT
-	TRBJ1-1	TRBV19	TRBD1	CASSNGTVNTEAFF	TGTGCCAGTAGTAACGGGACAGTGAACACTGAAGCTTTCTTT
-	TRBJ1-2	TRBV2	-	CASSEGRGGRLAYGYTF	TGTGCCAGCAGTGAAGGGAGGGGGGGAAGATTGGCCTATGGCTACACCTTC
large	TRBJ2-1	TRBV30	-	CAWSGEAGEQFF	TGTGCCTGGAGCGGGGAGGCTGGTGAGCAGTTCTTC
once	TRBJ2-3	TRBV5-1	-	CASSSRDTDTQYF	TGCGCCAGCAGCTCCCGGGACACAGATACGCAGTATTTT
-	TRBJ1-1	TRBV29-1	-	CSALQGPTEAFF	TGCAGCGCATTACAGGGACCCACTGAAGCTTTCTTT
-	TRBJ1-1	TRBV30	-	CAWSVGQNTEAFF	TGTGCCTGGAGTGTAGGACAGAACACTGAAGCTTTCTTT
-	TRBJ2-7	TRBV6-6	-	CASSYSSYEQYF	TGTGCCAGCAGTTACAGTTCCTACGAGCAGTACTTC
few	TRBJ2-1	TRBV5-6	TRBD2	CASSFPSGSYEQFF	TGTGCCAGCAGCTTTCCTAGCGGGAGCTATGAGCAGTTCTTC
-	TRBJ2-2	TRBV5-4	-	CASSLGEGTGELFF	TGTGCCAGCAGCTTGGGAGAGGGCACCGGGGAGCTGTTTTTT
-	TRBJ1-2	TRBV23-1	-	CASSQSGEGNRSNYGYTF	TGCGCCAGCAGTCAATCGGGGGAGGGAAACAGATCTAACTATGGCTACACCTTC
-	TRBJ2-2	TRBV5-6	TRBD2	CASSWTGGPDTGELFF	TGTGCCAGCAGCTGGACGGGAGGGCCTGACACCGGGGAGCTGTTTTTT
-	TRBJ2-7	TRBV11-2	-	CASSLDRGHSMEQYF	TGTGCCAGCAGCTTAGATCGGGGACACTCTATGGAGCAGTACTTC
-	TRBJ1-5	TRBV27	TRBD1	CASSLWGQGANQPQHF	TGTGCCAGCAGTTTATGGGGACAGGGGGCCAATCAGCCCCAGCATTTT
-	TRBJ1-6	TRBV7-2	-	CASSLLGGNSPLHF	TGTGCCAGCAGCCTCCTGGGGGGCAATTCACCCCTCCACTTT
-	TRBJ2-5	TRBV25-1	-	CASSEYEAAGTQYF	TGTGCCAGCAGTGAATATGAAGCTGCGGGGACCCAGTACTTC
-	TRBJ2-1	TRBV19	TRBD2	CASSFLAGGLYNEQFF	TGTGCCAGTAGTTTTCTAGCGGGAGGACTTTACAATGAGCAGTTCTTC
-	TRBJ1-2	TRBV5-1	-	CASSQVPRVSYYGYTF	TGCGCCAGCAGCCAAGTCCCCAGGGTCTCCTACTATGGCTACACCTTC
-	TRBJ1-1	TRBV27	TRBD1	CASSLYRGRTEAFF	TGTGCCAGCAGTTTATACAGGGGGAGGACTGAAGCTTTCTTT
-	TRBJ2-3	TRBV7-2	-	CASSLLGWTDTQYF	TGTGCCAGCAGCTTACTTGGATGGACAGATACGCAGTATTTT